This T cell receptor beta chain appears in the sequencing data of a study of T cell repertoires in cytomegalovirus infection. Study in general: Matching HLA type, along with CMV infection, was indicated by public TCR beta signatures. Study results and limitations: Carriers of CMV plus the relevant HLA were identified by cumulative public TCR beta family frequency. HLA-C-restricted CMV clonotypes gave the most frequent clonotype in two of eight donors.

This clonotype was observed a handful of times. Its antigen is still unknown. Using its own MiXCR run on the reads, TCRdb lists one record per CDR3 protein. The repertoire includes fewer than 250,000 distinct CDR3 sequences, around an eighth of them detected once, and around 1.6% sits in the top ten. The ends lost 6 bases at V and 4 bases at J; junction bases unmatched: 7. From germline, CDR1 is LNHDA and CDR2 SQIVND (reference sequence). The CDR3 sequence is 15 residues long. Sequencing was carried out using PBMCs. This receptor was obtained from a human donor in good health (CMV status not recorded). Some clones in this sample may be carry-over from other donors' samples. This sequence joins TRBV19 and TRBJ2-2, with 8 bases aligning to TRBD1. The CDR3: CASSHAGTGTGELFF. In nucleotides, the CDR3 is TGTGCCAGTAGCCACGCCGGGACAGGCACCGGGGAGCTGTTTTTT.